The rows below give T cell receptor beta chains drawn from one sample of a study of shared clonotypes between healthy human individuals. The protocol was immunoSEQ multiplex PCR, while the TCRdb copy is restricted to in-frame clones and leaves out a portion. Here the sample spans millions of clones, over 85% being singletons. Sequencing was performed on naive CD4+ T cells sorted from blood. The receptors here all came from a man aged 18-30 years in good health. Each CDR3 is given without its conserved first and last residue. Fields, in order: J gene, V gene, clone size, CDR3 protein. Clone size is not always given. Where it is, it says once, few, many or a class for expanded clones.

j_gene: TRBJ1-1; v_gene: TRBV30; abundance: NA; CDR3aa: AWSAMGGKGTNTEAF
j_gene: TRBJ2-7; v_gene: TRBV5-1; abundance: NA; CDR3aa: ASSLGGTANYEQY
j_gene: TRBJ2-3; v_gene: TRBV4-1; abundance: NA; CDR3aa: ASSQLWTGGTDTQY
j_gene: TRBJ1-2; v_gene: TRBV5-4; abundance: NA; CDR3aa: ASSAAEEGYT
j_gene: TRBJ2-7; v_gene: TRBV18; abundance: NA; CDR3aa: ASSPLAGALNEQY
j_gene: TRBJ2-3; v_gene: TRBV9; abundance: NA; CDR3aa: ASSRLGGADTQY
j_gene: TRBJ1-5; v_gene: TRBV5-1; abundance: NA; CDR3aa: ASSLVGDQPQH
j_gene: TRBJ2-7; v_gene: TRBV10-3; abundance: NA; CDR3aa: AISAILASRLEQY
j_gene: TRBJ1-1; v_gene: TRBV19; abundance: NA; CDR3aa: ASSSTGNTEAF
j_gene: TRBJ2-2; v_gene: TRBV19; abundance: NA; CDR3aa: ASSIFSPGTGDTGELF
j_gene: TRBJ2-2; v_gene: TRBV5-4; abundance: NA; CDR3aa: ASSLIPGTANTGELF
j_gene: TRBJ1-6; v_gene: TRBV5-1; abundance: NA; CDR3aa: ASSWGTGDNSPLH
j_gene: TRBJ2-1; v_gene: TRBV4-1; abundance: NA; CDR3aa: ASSQDWTASSYNEQF
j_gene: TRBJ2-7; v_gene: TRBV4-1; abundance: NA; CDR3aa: ASRGTGGHEQY
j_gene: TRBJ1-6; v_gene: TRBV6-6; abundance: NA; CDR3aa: ASSYGDSVNSPLH
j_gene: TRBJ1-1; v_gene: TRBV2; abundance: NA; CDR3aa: AGSRQGPNTEAF
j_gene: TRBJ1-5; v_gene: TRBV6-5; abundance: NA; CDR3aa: ASSYSQGAGEPQH
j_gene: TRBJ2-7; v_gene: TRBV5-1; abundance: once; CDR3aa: ASSLGGGTYEQY
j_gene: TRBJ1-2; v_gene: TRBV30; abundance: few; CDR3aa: AWSLSSGGYGYT
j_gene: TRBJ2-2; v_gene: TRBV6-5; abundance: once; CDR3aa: ASSYSAGWPGELF
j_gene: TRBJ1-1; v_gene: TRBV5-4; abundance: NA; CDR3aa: ASRRGRGETEAF
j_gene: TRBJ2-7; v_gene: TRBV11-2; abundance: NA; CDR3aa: ASSLEPQGKQY
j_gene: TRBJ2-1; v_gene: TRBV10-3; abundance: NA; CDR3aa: AIPSHSEKPSYNEQF
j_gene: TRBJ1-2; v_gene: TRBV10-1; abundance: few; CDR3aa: ATAGLNT
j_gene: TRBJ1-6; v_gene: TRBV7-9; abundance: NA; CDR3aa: ASSLTGNSPLH
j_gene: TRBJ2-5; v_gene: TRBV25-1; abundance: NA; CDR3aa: ASSVRLAGAETQY
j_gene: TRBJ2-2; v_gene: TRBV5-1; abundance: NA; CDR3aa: ASSLGGHTGELF
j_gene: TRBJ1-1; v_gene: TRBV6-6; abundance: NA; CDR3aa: ASSPPRGLVNTEAF
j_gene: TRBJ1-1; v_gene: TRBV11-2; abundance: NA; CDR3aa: ASSPGSNTEAF
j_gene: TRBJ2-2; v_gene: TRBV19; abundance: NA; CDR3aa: ASRKRQGTGELF
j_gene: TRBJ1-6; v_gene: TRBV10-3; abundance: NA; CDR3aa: AISESNTGVSPLH
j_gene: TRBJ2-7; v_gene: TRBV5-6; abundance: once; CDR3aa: ASSFGDNGGREVGEQY
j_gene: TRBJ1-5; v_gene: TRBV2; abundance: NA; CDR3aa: ASSYRVNQPQH
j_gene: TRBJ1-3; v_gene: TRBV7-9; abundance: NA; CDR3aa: ASSPDGFSGNTIY
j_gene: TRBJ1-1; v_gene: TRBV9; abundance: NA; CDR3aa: ASSAGPRNTEAF
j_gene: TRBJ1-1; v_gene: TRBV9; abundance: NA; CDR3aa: ASSVDGAPRAF
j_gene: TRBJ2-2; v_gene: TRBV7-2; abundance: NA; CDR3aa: ASTLGGANTGELF
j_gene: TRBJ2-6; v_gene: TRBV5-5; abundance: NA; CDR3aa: ASRPGTGAVSGANVLT
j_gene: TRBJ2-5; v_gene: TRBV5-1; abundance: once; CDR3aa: ASGTGGVYGETQY
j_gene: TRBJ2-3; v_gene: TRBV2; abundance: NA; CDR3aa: ASRVPGQGADTQY
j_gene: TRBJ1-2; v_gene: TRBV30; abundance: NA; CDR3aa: AWSPGTGLWGYT
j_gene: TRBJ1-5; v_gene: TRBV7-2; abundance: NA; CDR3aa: ASSRDSNSNQPQH
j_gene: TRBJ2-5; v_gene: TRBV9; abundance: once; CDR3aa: ASSVVAGIEETQY
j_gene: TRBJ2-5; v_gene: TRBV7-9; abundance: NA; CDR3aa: ASHDGVLQETQY
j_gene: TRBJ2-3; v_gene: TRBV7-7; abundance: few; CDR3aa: ASSLDGTDTQY
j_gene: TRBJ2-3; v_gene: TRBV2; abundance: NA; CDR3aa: ASHITDTQY
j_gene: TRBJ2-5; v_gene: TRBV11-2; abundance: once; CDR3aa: ASSFLMVGIQETQY
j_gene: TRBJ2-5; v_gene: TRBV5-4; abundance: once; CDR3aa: ASSRSPVNGQNQETQY
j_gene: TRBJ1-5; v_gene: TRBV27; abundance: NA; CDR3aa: ASSLIAGLGNQPQH
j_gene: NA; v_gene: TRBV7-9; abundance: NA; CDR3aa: ASSLESASSYEQY